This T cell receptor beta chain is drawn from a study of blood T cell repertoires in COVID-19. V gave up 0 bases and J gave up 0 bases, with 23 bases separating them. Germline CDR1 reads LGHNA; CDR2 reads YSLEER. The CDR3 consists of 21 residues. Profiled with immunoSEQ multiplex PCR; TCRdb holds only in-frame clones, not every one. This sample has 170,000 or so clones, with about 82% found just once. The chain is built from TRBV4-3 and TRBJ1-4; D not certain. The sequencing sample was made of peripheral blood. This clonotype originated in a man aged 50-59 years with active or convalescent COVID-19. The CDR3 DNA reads TGCGCCAGCAGCCAAGATCTGATCGGTGGCTTTTCGGGATCAACTAATGAAAAACTGTTTTTT. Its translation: CASSQDLIGGFSGSTNEKLFF.